This TCR beta chain was profiled in a study of CD8+ T cells in alopecia areata (dated by TCRdb to the late 2010s). For the wider study: Treated patients were enrolled in an open-label pilot trial of oral tofacitinib, 5 to 10 mg twice daily, for moderate-to-severe alopecia areata. Disease severity in treated patients was measured with the SALT score, which quantifies the percentage of affected scalp surface area. Scalp clonality was compared among normal scalp (n=4), patchy alopecia areata scalp (n=8), and alopecia totalis/universalis scalp (n=8). TCRbeta CDR3 regions were amplified by immunoSEQ multiplex PCR with 35 Vbeta forward and 13 Jbeta reverse primers. RNA came from the PAXgene miRNA kit for fixed scalp, the miRNeasy kit for PBMCs, and the RNeasy kit for mouse skin. In humans, TCRbeta sequencing was performed on scalp tissue and on sorted CD4+ and CD8+ peripheral blood T cells from healthy controls and from patients with patchy or totalis/universalis alopecia areata. High-throughput TCRbeta sequencing was used to examine T cell clonal expansion in alopecia areata in both the C3H/HeJ mouse model and human patients. Tofacitinib-treated patients had biopsies at baseline and at 4 and 24 weeks of treatment, with a later scalp biopsy in several patients. Patients received tofacitinib for 6 to 18 months and were then followed off drug for 6 months to check for delayed response and recurrence. General conclusions and limits of the study: During tofacitinib treatment, many expanded lesional clones stuck around in both scalp and blood, and this persistence may partly explain why relapse happens after treatment is stopped. Resident alphabeta T cells in normal human skin are also sequenced, complicating scalp TCR repertoire analysis, unlike mouse skin dominated by gammadelta T cells. The treated cohort was small, with a single nonresponder, so links between baseline CD8+ expansion and response need larger studies. Shared TCR sequences between patients were less evident than in mice, which may be partly attributable to HLA diversity in the patient population. Tofacitinib significantly decreased scalp clonality and the number of expanded CD8+ clones among the top 100 scalp clones. Compared with normal scalp, lesional scalp, particularly in alopecia totalis/universalis, had higher clonality and more expanded CD8+ clones, which suggests antigenic drive.

On this clone itself: The antigen it recognizes is unknown. One base away there is no much larger clone; base qualities are not given.

Library prep was done by the immunoSEQ multiplex PCR assay. To provide template for TCR sequencing, every sample had RNA extracted and reverse transcribed into cDNA. SuperScript III was used for first-strand cDNA synthesis, primed with a 2:1 mix of oligo-dT and random hexamers. A synthetic immune receptor repertoire was used to assess amplification bias, and residual bias was removed computationally. Concerning the study's data processing: After raw reads were preprocessed to remove errors, the CDR3 was defined following IMGT conventions as running from the conserved cysteine to phenylalanine. Clonality was calculated as 1 minus Shannon entropy normalized by log2 of the number of productive unique TCRs. Whether each scalp clone was CD4 or CD8 was inferred by checking scalp TCRbeta sequences against the CD4 and CD8 repertoires from sorted blood. TCRdb holds this immuneACCESS table with in-frame rearrangements only. Some clones are missing; in checked studies, unresolved V genes explain under half, and the rest has no known cause. The DNA gave D and trimming, while V, J and clone size come from that table. This sample has hundreds of thousands of clones in its table, and more than 45% of those were observed once. Roughly 1.8% of the sample rests with the top ten.

Based on the germline V gene, the CDR1 and CDR2 sequences are SGHRS and YFSETQ. Trimming takes 4 bases off V and 7 bases off J; junction bases not matched to a gene: 11. The CDR3 runs 14 amino acids, cysteine and phenylalanine included. Just CDR3 DNA is preserved here, 42 bases in frame from base 1. The time point label on this specimen signifies: 24 weeks on oral tofacitinib. The treatment or condition label here, explained by the study, means: oral pan-JAK inhibitor, 5-10 mg twice daily. From alopecia areata patients, peripheral blood was collected along with lesional scalp punch biopsies. PBMCs were isolated by density centrifugation and stained for CD3, CD4 and CD8, after which CD4+ and CD8+ T cells were sorted on a FACSAria.

The chain joins TRBV5-1 to TRBJ2-7; 7 middle bases align to TRBD1. The sample in question was CD4+ T cells sorted from blood, obtained at week 24, from a patient treated with tofacitinib. This receptor was taken from a human donor with alopecia areata. Here the CDR3 is given as CASSEGTAPSEQYF. In nucleotide form, the sequence is TGCGCCAGCAGCGAAGGGACAGCCCCCTCTGAGCAGTACTTC. Joined to the reference TRBV5-1 and TRBJ2-7 proteins, this CDR3 gives the full variable domain: KAGVTQTPRYLIKTRGQQVTLSCSPISGHRSVSWYQQTPGQGLQFLFEYFSETQRNKGNFPGRFSGRQFSNSRSEMNVSTLELGDSALYLCASSEGTAPSEQYFGPGTRLTVT.